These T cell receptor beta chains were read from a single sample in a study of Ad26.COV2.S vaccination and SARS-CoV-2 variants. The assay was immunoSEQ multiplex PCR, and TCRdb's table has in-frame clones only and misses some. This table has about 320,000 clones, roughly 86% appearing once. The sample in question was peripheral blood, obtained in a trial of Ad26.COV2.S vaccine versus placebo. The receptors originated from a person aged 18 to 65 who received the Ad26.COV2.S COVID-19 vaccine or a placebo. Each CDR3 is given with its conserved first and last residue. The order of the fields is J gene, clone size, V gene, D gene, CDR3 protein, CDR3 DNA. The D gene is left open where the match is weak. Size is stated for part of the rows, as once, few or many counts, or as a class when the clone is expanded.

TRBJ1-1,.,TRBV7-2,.,CASSTPQGRMGTEAFF,TGTGCCAGCAGCACTCCACAAGGGAGAATGGGTACTGAAGCTTTCTTT
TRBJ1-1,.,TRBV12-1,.,CASSFEVRGRENTEAFF,TGTGCCAGCAGCTTTGAAGTAAGGGGCAGGGAGAACACTGAAGCTTTCTTT
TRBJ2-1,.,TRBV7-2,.,CASSLNIRNEQFF,TGTGCCAGCAGCTTAAACATACGCAATGAGCAGTTCTTC
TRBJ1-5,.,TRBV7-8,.,CASSLAMVSRVESNQPQHF,TGTGCCAGCAGCTTAGCGATGGTTTCCAGGGTCGAGAGCAATCAGCCCCAGCATTTT
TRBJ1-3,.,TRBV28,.,CASSFGGSGNTIYF,TGTGCCAGCAGTTTTGGGGGGTCTGGAAACACCATATATTTT
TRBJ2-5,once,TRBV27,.,CASSQMPGLETQYF,TGTGCCAGCAGTCAAATGCCAGGACTGGAGACCCAGTACTTC
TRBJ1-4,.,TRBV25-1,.,CASSDVRGIYEKLFF,TGTGCCAGCAGTGATGTCAGGGGCATTTATGAAAAACTGTTTTTT
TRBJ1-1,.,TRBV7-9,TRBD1,CASSLGGTVGVNTEAFF,TGTGCCAGCAGCTTAGGGGGGACAGTGGGTGTGAACACTGAAGCTTTCTTT
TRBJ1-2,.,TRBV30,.,CAWSVRASGYTF,TGTGCCTGGAGTGTAAGGGCGTCCGGCTACACCTTC
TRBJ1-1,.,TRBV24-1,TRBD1,CATSDLAGTGDYTEAFF,TGTGCCACCAGTGATTTGGCCGGGACAGGGGATTACACTGAAGCTTTCTTT
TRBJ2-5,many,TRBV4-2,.,CASSQDMTGFAVEETQYF,TGTGCCAGCAGCCAAGATATGACGGGGTTCGCGGTGGAAGAGACCCAGTACTTC
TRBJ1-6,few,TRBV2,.,CASSEQNNSPLHF,TGTGCCAGCAGTGAGCAGAATAATTCACCCCTCCACTTT
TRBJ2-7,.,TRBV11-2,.,CASSIDRSSYEQYF,TGTGCCAGCAGCATTGACAGGTCCTCCTACGAGCAGTACTTC
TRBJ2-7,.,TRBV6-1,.,CASSEVRGSGDEQYF,TGTGCCAGCAGTGAAGTCCGGGGAAGCGGCGACGAGCAGTACTTC
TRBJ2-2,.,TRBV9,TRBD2,CASSSQPGLATTGELFF,TGTGCCAGCAGCTCGCAACCGGGACTAGCAACCACCGGGGAGCTGTTTTTT
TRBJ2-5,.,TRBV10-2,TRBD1,CASGDRGRGETQYF,TGCGCCAGCGGGGACAGGGGGCGCGGAGAGACCCAGTACTTC
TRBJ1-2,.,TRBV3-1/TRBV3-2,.,CASSLSLSSNWDEPYGYTF,TGTGCCAGCAGCCTGTCCTTGAGCTCGAACTGGGATGAGCCCTATGGCTACACCTTC
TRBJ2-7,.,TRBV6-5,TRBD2,CASTIVGGSEQYF,TGTGCCAGCACTATCGTGGGGGGGAGCGAGCAGTACTTC
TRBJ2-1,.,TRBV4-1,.,CASSQARSRVGSYNEQFF,TGCGCCAGCAGCCAAGCACGTAGCAGGGTAGGTTCCTACAATGAGCAGTTCTTC
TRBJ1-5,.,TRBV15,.,CATSRDRGGYSNQPQHF,TGTGCCACCAGCAGAGATCGGGGCGGATATAGCAATCAGCCCCAGCATTTT
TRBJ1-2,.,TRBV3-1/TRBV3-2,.,CASSPEVGSWGYGYTF,TGTGCCAGCAGCCCCGAAGTCGGCTCGTGGGGGTATGGCTACACCTTC
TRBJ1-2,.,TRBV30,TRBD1,CAWSPGTGTGSRYTF,TGTGCCTGGAGTCCAGGAACCGGGACAGGGAGTCGCTACACCTTC
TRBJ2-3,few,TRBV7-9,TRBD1,CASRPGWSGQGIGTDTQYF,TGTGCCAGCCGCCCCGGGTGGTCCGGACAGGGTATAGGCACAGATACGCAGTATTTT
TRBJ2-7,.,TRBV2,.,CASSTGTSYEQYF,TGTGCCAGCAGTACCGGGACTTCCTACGAGCAGTACTTC
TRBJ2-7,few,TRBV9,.,CASSVAEGPGRDRYEQYF,TGTGCCAGCAGCGTAGCCGAGGGACCAGGCAGGGACCGGTACGAGCAGTACTTC
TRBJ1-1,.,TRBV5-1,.,CASSGTGTANTEAFF,TGCGCCAGCAGCGGGACCGGGACTGCAAACACTGAAGCTTTCTTT
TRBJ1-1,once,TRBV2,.,CASRADRQTEAFF,TGTGCCAGCAGGGCAGACAGACAGACTGAAGCTTTCTTT
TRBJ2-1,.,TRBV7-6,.,CASSLVSRLGNYNEQFF,TGTGCCAGCAGCTTAGTATCTCGGCTAGGAAACTACAATGAGCAGTTCTTC
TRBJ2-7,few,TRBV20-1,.,CSASAQANGLYEQYF,TGCAGTGCTAGTGCCCAGGCCAACGGCCTCTACGAGCAGTACTTC
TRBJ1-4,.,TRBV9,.,CASSEPQSRERVLRDEKLFF,TGTGCCAGCAGCGAACCACAGAGCCGCGAAAGGGTTTTGAGGGATGAAAAACTGTTTTTT
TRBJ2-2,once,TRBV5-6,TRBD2,CASGTSGLNTGELFF,TGTGCCAGCGGGACTAGCGGGCTGAACACCGGGGAGCTGTTTTTT
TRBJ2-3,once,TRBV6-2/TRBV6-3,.,CASSYTYTDTQYF,TGTGCCAGCAGTTACACTTACACAGATACGCAGTATTTT
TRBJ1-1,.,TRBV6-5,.,CASRVMRSTEAFF,TGTGCCAGCAGAGTTATGAGGAGCACTGAAGCTTTCTTT
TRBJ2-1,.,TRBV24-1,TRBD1,CATSKQGDSYNEQFF,TGTGCCACCAGTAAACAGGGGGACTCCTACAATGAGCAGTTCTTC
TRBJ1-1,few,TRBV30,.,CAWRTTVTGGKAFF,TGTGCCTGGAGGACGACGGTAACGGGGGGTAAAGCTTTCTTT
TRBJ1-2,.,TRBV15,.,CATSTDQGIGYTF,TGTGCCACCAGCACTGACCAGGGGATAGGCTACACCTTC
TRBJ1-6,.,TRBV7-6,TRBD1,CASSARQGSSYNSPLHF,TGTGCCAGCAGCGCTCGACAGGGGAGCTCCTATAATTCACCCCTCCACTTT
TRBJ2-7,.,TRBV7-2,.,CASSLAGTYEQYF,TGTGCCAGCAGCTTAGCGGGAACCTACGAGCAGTACTTC
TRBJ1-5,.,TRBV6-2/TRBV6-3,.,CASSDEGTGDQPQHF,TGTGCCAGCAGTGATGAGGGTACGGGGGATCAGCCCCAGCATTTT
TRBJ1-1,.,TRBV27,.,CASSPLIRDTEAFF,TGTGCCAGCAGTCCCCTAATCCGCGACACTGAAGCTTTCTTT
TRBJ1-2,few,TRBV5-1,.,CASSFSGTLYGYTF,TGCGCCAGCAGCTTTAGCGGGACTCTCTATGGCTACACCTTC
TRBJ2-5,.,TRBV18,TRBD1,CASSPGTGGAETQYF,TGTGCCAGCTCACCCGGGACAGGGGGCGCGGAGACCCAGTACTTC
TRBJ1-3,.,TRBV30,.,CAWSPPRSGNTIYF,TGTGCCTGGAGTCCTCCCCGCTCTGGAAACACCATATATTTT
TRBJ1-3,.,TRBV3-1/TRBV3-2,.,CASSVLGGKVSNTIYF,TGTGCCAGCAGTGTTTTGGGCGGGAAAGTCTCAAACACCATATATTTT
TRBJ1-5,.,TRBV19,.,CASSRGFSGNQPQHF,TGTGCCAGTAGCCGTGGGTTTAGTGGCAATCAGCCCCAGCATTTT
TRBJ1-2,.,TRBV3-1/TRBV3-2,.,CASSQGGQVTRRYTF,TGTGCCAGCAGCCAAGGGGGACAAGTGACCCGGCGCTACACCTTC
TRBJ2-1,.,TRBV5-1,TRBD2,CASSRLAGADVNEQFF,TGCGCCAGCAGCAGACTAGCGGGGGCAGATGTCAATGAGCAGTTCTTC